The rows below give T cell receptor beta chains drawn from one sample of a study of neoadjuvant anti-PD-1 for oral cavity cancer. Using immunoSEQ multiplex PCR, the repertoire was profiled, and TCRdb retains in-frame clones only, with some absent. The sample has about 10,000 clones, 60% to 75% seen once. The specimen comprised PBMCs, sampled after nivolumab (anti-PD-1) treatment. The receptors were gathered from a person aged 35-79 years with oral cavity squamous cell carcinoma. CDR3s include the opening cysteine and the closing phenylalanine or tryptophan. Each record gives: D gene, J gene, clone size, V gene, CDR3 DNA, CDR3 protein. A D gene is named only where the DNA matches it firmly. Size is stated for part of the rows, as once, few or many counts, or as a class when the clone is expanded.

>.|TRBJ1-2|few|TRBV4-1
TGCGCCAGCAGCCAAGCCTACGGGATTTATGGCTATGGCTACACCTTC
CASSQAYGIYGYGYTF
>.|TRBJ1-1|.|TRBV5-1
TGCGCCAGCAGGGGACGGTTGAACATTGAAGCTTTCTTT
CASRGRLNIEAFF
>TRBD2|TRBJ2-3|few|TRBV13
TGTGCCAGCAGATTTAGACTAGCGGGGTTTGATACGCAGTATTTT
CASRFRLAGFDTQYF
>TRBD1|TRBJ1-4|.|TRBV5-6
TGTGCCAGCAGCAGACGGTCAGGGGGGGCGGAAAAACTGTTTTTT
CASSRRSGGAEKLFF
>.|TRBJ1-4|few|TRBV27
TGTGCCAGCAGTCCTTGGGTGACGAGGGGGTCTAATGAAAAACTGTTTTTT
CASSPWVTRGSNEKLFF
>TRBD2|TRBJ2-3|.|TRBV5-1
TGCGCCAGCAGCTCTTCTAGCGGGAGAGCACCAGATACGCAGTATTTT
CASSSSSGRAPDTQYF
>.|TRBJ2-5|few|TRBV14
TGTGCCAGCAGCCAAGACAGGGAAGAGACCCAGTACTTC
CASSQDREETQYF
>.|TRBJ1-6|.|TRBV30
TGTGCCTGGACCCCCGGAGTCGCTATTTATAATTCACCCCTCCACTTT
CAWTPGVAIYNSPLHF
>.|TRBJ1-1|few|TRBV29-1
TGCAGCGTTGAAGGGGTCGTAAACACTGAAGCTTTCTTT
CSVEGVVNTEAFF
>.|TRBJ1-2|few|TRBV7-2
TGTGCCAGCAGCTTAGAAAGCAGGCCCCCCGGCTATGGCTACACCTTC
CASSLESRPPGYGYTF
>.|TRBJ1-1|.|TRBV11-2
TGTGCCAGCAGCGTCCCACCGGTGGTTGGCACTGAAGCTTTCTTT
CASSVPPVVGTEAFF
>TRBD2|TRBJ2-5|few|TRBV7-3
TGTGCCAGCAGCTTAAGCGGGAGAGGTGAGACCCAGTACTTC
CASSLSGRGETQYF
>TRBD2|TRBJ2-3|few|TRBV10-1
TGCGCCAGCAGTGGGGCTAGCGGGGCTGGCACAGATACGCAGTATTTT
CASSGASGAGTDTQYF
>.|TRBJ2-5|.|TRBV7-9
TGTGCCAGCAGCCCCAGAGGGGAGACCCAGTACTTC
CASSPRGETQYF
>.|TRBJ1-5|few|TRBV30
TGTGCCTGGAGTGCGGGGGTTAGCAATCAGCCCCAGCATTTT
CAWSAGVSNQPQHF
>.|TRBJ2-7|.|TRBV5-1
TGCGCCAGCAATCGGGACCCGAGCTCCTACGAGCAGTACTTC
CASNRDPSSYEQYF
>.|TRBJ2-2|.|TRBV5-4
TGTGCCAGCAGCTTGAGACTCCAGAGGGGGGGAACGAACACCGGGGAGCTGTTTTTT
CASSLRLQRGGTNTGELFF
>TRBD2|TRBJ2-5|.|TRBV2
TGTGCCAGGGGGGGCAAGGGACCGATAGCGGGACCGGAGCAGTACTTC
CARGGKGPIAGPEQYF
>TRBD1|TRBJ2-7|few|TRBV4-2
TGTGCCAGCAGCCAAGAGTGGTCAGGACAGGGCTTTCCCTACGAGCAGTACTTC
CASSQEWSGQGFPYEQYF
>TRBD1|TRBJ2-7|once|TRBV28
TGTGCCAGCACCCAGGGGACAGGCCGTAGCCACGAGCAGTACTTC
CASTQGTGRSHEQYF
>TRBD1|TRBJ1-1|.|TRBV15
TGTGCCACCATACGAGAACAGGGGGTTATGAACACTGAAGCTTTCTTT
CATIREQGVMNTEAFF
>.|TRBJ2-7|.|TRBV15
TGTGCCACCAGCAGAGCTAAGGGACAAGTCTACGAGCAGTACTTC
CATSRAKGQVYEQYF
>TRBD2|TRBJ2-7|.|TRBV6-6
TGTGCCAGCAGCACCCCGGGACTAGCGGGAGCCCAACCGAACTTC
CASSTPGLAGAQPNF
>TRBD2|TRBJ2-3|.|TRBV7-7
TGTGCTAGCAGCCCTAGCGGGACCACAGATACGCAGTATTTT
CASSPSGTTDTQYF
>.|TRBJ1-5|.|TRBV6-6
TGTGCCAGCAGTTACAAGACAGGCCCGAATCAGCCCCAGCATTTT
CASSYKTGPNQPQHF
>TRBD1|TRBJ1-5|few|TRBV28
TGTGCCAGCTGTTCCCGGGACAGGGCGGTTCAGCCCCAGCATTTT
CASCSRDRAVQPQHF
>.|TRBJ2-6|.|TRBV6-1
TGTGCCAGCAGTGAGACGCTAGGGGCTGGGGCCAACGTCCTGACTTTC
CASSETLGAGANVLTF
>.|TRBJ2-7|.|TRBV7-8
TGTGCCAGCAGTCTTAACAAGCCCTACGAGCAGTACTTC
CASSLNKPYEQYF
>.|TRBJ2-3|.|TRBV5-4
TGTGCCAGCAGCTTGGTGCTCACAGATACGCAGTATTTT
CASSLVLTDTQYF
>TRBD2|TRBJ2-5|few|TRBV5-4
TGTGCCAGCAGCTTGAAAGCGGGGCAAGAGACCCAGTACTTC
CASSLKAGQETQYF
>.|TRBJ1-5|.|TRBV6-1
TGTGCCAGCAGTGAAAACCCAGGGGGCAATCAGCCCCAGCATTTT
CASSENPGGNQPQHF
>.|TRBJ2-2|.|TRBV7-6
TGTGCCAGCAGTCCGACCAGGAGGACGAACACCGGGGAGCTGTTTTTT
CASSPTRRTNTGELFF
>.|TRBJ2-7|.|TRBV11-2
TGTGCCAGCAGCTTAGCGGGGGGCAGGGAGCAGTACTTC
CASSLAGGREQYF
>TRBD2|TRBJ2-2|.|TRBV9
TGTGCCAGCAGCGTAGAAACCCGACTAGCGGGGGACTCCACCGGGGAGCTGTTTTTT
CASSVETRLAGDSTGELFF
>.|TRBJ1-6|.|TRBV19
TGTGCCAGTACCCCGAACTCAAATTCACCCCTCCACTTT
CASTPNSNSPLHF
>.|TRBJ1-1|large|TRBV7-9
TGTGCCAGCAGCCCTACCGGGACACTAAACACTGAAGCTTTCTTT
CASSPTGTLNTEAFF
>TRBD2|TRBJ2-1|few|TRBV13
TGTGCCAGCAGCTCTATAGCGGGAGCCACTGAGCAGTTCTTC
CASSSIAGATEQFF
>.|TRBJ1-3|.|TRBV29-1
TGCAGCGTGTACGGGGGGAACACCATATATTTT
CSVYGGNTIYF
>.|TRBJ1-5|.|TRBV2
TGTGCCAGCAGTCCCGGGCCCAGCAATCAGCCCCAGCATTTT
CASSPGPSNQPQHF
>.|TRBJ1-2|.|TRBV5-5
TGTGCCAGCAGCTTGGGGACACTTGATAACTATGGCTACACCTTC
CASSLGTLDNYGYTF
>.|TRBJ1-5|.|TRBV19
TGTGCCAGTAGTATCCAACGACAGTCGGTACAGCCCCAGCATTTT
CASSIQRQSVQPQHF
>TRBD1|TRBJ2-6|.|TRBV5-1
TGCGCCAGCAGCGGGGGGACAGGGCCTATCTCTGGGGCCAACGTCCTGACTTTC
CASSGGTGPISGANVLTF
>.|TRBJ1-6|.|TRBV11-2
TGTGCCAGCAGCTTATTCCGACAGAGCTATAATTCACCCCTCCACTTT
CASSLFRQSYNSPLHF
>.|TRBJ1-5|.|TRBV27
TGTGCCAGCAGTGCCTCCCCGGGACGGAATAGCAATCAGCCCCAGCATTTT
CASSASPGRNSNQPQHF
>.|TRBJ2-2|few|TRBV14
TGTGCCAGCAGCCACTTCGTCTGGGGCGAATCGAACACCGGGGAGCTGTTTTTT
CASSHFVWGESNTGELFF
>.|TRBJ1-2|.|TRBV30
TGTGCCTGGAGCCCCGAGGGGGGGGGCTACACCTTC
CAWSPEGGGYTF
>.|TRBJ2-3|few|TRBV7-9
TGTGCCAGCAGCCTACTAGCAAGTGGCACAGATACGCAGTATTTT
CASSLLASGTDTQYF
>TRBD2|TRBJ2-3|.|TRBV6-1
TGTGCCAGCAGACTAGCGGGAGCTTTAGATACGCAGTATTTT
CASRLAGALDTQYF
>.|TRBJ2-3|.|TRBV5-6
TGTGCCAGCAGCCTCCTGACAGGACAACAGTATTTT
CASSLLTGQQYF
>.|TRBJ1-2|.|TRBV7-3
TGTGCCAGCAGCCCGGCCCCGGCCTCGAGGCACGGCTACACCTTC
CASSPAPASRHGYTF
>TRBD1|TRBJ1-1|.|TRBV6-6
TGTGCCAGCAGCCTCGGACAGGGGGCCACTGAAGCTTTCTTT
CASSLGQGATEAFF